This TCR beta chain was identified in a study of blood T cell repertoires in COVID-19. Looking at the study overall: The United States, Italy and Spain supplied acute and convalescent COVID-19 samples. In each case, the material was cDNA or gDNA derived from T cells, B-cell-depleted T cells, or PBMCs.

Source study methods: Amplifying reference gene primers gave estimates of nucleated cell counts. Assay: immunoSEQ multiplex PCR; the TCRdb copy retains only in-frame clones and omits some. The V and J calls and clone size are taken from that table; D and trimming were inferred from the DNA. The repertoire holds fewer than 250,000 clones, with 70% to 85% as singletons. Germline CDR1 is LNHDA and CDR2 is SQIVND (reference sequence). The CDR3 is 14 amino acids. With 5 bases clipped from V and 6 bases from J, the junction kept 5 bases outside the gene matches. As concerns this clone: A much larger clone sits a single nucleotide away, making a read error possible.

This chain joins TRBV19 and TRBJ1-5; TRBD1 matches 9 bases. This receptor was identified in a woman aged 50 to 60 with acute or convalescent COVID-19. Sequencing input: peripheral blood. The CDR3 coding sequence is TGTGCCAGTAGTGCCACAGGGGGCCGTCAGCCCCAGCATTTT. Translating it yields CASSATGGRQPQHF.